The rows below give T cell receptor beta chains drawn from one sample of a study of T cell changes during pregnancy in multiple sclerosis. Repertoires were generated with immunoSEQ multiplex PCR, while TCRdb's copy carries only in-frame clones and drops some. The repertoire has under 75,000 clones, around 92% of them found once; the top ten carry approximately 2.4%. The specimen was peripheral blood, collected in the first trimester of pregnancy. The receptors stem from a female donor with multiple sclerosis, enrolled in a pregnancy study. Both conserved end residues are part of each CDR3. D genes are given only for firm matches. Clone size is not always given. Where it is, it says once, few, many or a class for expanded clones.

v_gene: TRBV7-2; d_gene: .; j_gene: TRBJ2-7; abundance: .; CDR3nt: TGTGCCAGCAGCTACGGGACTGTGAGGGAGCAGTACTTC; CDR3aa: CASSYGTVREQYF
v_gene: TRBV4-2; d_gene: .; j_gene: TRBJ1-1; abundance: .; CDR3nt: TGTGCCAGCAGCCAAGAGGTGGGCCTGAACACTGAAGCTTTCTTT; CDR3aa: CASSQEVGLNTEAFF
v_gene: TRBV10-3; d_gene: .; j_gene: TRBJ2-7; abundance: .; CDR3nt: TGTGCCATCAGGGGGGCCTCGGGCGACGAGCAGTACTTC; CDR3aa: CAIRGASGDEQYF
v_gene: TRBV28; d_gene: .; j_gene: TRBJ1-2; abundance: .; CDR3nt: TGTGCCAGCAGACCAGACCCCCCTGGAGTTGAGGGTGGCTACACCTTC; CDR3aa: CASRPDPPGVEGGYTF
v_gene: TRBV5-5; d_gene: .; j_gene: TRBJ2-5; abundance: .; CDR3nt: TGTGCCAGCAGCTTGGGTTCAAGGACACAAGAGACCCAGTACTTC; CDR3aa: CASSLGSRTQETQYF
v_gene: TRBV18; d_gene: TRBD1; j_gene: TRBJ2-2; abundance: .; CDR3nt: TGTGCCAGCTCACCCTTACCCCGGACAGGGGGGAACACCGGGGAGCTGTTTTTT; CDR3aa: CASSPLPRTGGNTGELFF
v_gene: TRBV5-1; d_gene: TRBD2; j_gene: TRBJ2-1; abundance: .; CDR3nt: TGCGCCAGCAGCAATAGGACTAGCAACAATGAGCAGTTCTTC; CDR3aa: CASSNRTSNNEQFF
v_gene: TRBV6-4; d_gene: .; j_gene: TRBJ2-1; abundance: once; CDR3nt: TGTGCCAGCAGTGCAGAGTCAGGGGGGCACAATGAGCAGTTCTTC; CDR3aa: CASSAESGGHNEQFF
v_gene: TRBV5-1; d_gene: TRBD2; j_gene: TRBJ2-7; abundance: .; CDR3nt: TGCGCCAGCAGCCCGACGGGAGGAACGTACGAGCAGTACTTC; CDR3aa: CASSPTGGTYEQYF
v_gene: TRBV19; d_gene: TRBD1; j_gene: TRBJ1-1; abundance: .; CDR3nt: TGTGCCACCGCTAGCGGACAGGGGTGGACTGAAGCTTTCTTT; CDR3aa: CATASGQGWTEAFF
v_gene: TRBV18; d_gene: TRBD1; j_gene: TRBJ2-1; abundance: .; CDR3nt: TGTGCCAGCTCATACAGGGGGCCTGAGCAGTTCTTC; CDR3aa: CASSYRGPEQFF
v_gene: TRBV19; d_gene: .; j_gene: TRBJ1-3; abundance: .; CDR3nt: TGTGCCAGTAGTATCGGACAGAACTCTGGAAACACCATATATTTT; CDR3aa: CASSIGQNSGNTIYF
v_gene: TRBV19; d_gene: TRBD2; j_gene: TRBJ2-1; abundance: .; CDR3nt: TGTGCCAGTAGTATGAGGGACGCGGGGGGAGGCAATGAGCAGTTCTTC; CDR3aa: CASSMRDAGGGNEQFF
v_gene: TRBV9; d_gene: TRBD2; j_gene: TRBJ2-1; abundance: .; CDR3nt: TGTGCCAGCAGCGTAGGGGTCGGGGGGGCATACAATGAGCAGTTCTTC; CDR3aa: CASSVGVGGAYNEQFF
v_gene: TRBV5-6; d_gene: TRBD1; j_gene: TRBJ1-1; abundance: .; CDR3nt: TGTGCCAGCAGCGGGGGACAGAGGAACACTGAAGCTTTCTTT; CDR3aa: CASSGGQRNTEAFF
v_gene: TRBV11-3; d_gene: .; j_gene: TRBJ2-5; abundance: .; CDR3nt: TGTGCCAGCAGCTTAGGTGGAGGGGACTCAGAGACCCAGTACTTC; CDR3aa: CASSLGGGDSETQYF
v_gene: TRBV9; d_gene: TRBD2; j_gene: TRBJ2-1; abundance: .; CDR3nt: TGTGCCAGCAGCGGAGGCCCTCTAGCGGGGGGTTACAATGAGCAGTTCTTC; CDR3aa: CASSGGPLAGGYNEQFF
v_gene: TRBV21-1; d_gene: .; j_gene: TRBJ1-1; abundance: .; CDR3nt: TGTGCCAGCGTCCCAGACCTTTGGACAGTTGAAGCTTTCTTT; CDR3aa: CASVPDLWTVEAFF
v_gene: TRBV2; d_gene: .; j_gene: TRBJ1-5; abundance: .; CDR3nt: TGTGCCAGCAGGGAGACAGGTAATCAGCCCCAGCATTTT; CDR3aa: CASRETGNQPQHF
v_gene: TRBV6-6; d_gene: .; j_gene: TRBJ2-7; abundance: once; CDR3nt: TGTGCCAGCAGTTACGAGGGATATTACGAGCAGTACTTC; CDR3aa: CASSYEGYYEQYF
v_gene: TRBV10-3; d_gene: .; j_gene: TRBJ2-3; abundance: .; CDR3nt: TGTGCCATCGGGACTGGCACAGATACGCAGTATTTT; CDR3aa: CAIGTGTDTQYF
v_gene: TRBV28; d_gene: .; j_gene: TRBJ1-5; abundance: .; CDR3nt: TGTGCCAGCAGCCAGGTTGGGCAGGGAGGGCAGCCCCAGCATTTT; CDR3aa: CASSQVGQGGQPQHF
v_gene: TRBV5-6; d_gene: .; j_gene: TRBJ2-1; abundance: once; CDR3nt: TGTGCCAGCAGCCTGACGGGGAGGAATGAGCAGTTCTTC; CDR3aa: CASSLTGRNEQFF
v_gene: TRBV7-9; d_gene: .; j_gene: TRBJ1-2; abundance: .; CDR3nt: TGTGCCAGCAGCTTAGATGAGACGGGGGTCTATGGCTACACCTTC; CDR3aa: CASSLDETGVYGYTF
v_gene: TRBV30; d_gene: .; j_gene: TRBJ1-1; abundance: .; CDR3nt: TGTGCCTGGAGTGTGGGGGGAAACACTGAAGCTTTCTTT; CDR3aa: CAWSVGGNTEAFF
v_gene: TRBV5-4; d_gene: .; j_gene: TRBJ2-7; abundance: .; CDR3nt: TGTGCCAGCAGCCTCCCTCCGACAATCGGTGGCGAGCAGTACTTC; CDR3aa: CASSLPPTIGGEQYF
v_gene: TRBV4-1; d_gene: TRBD1; j_gene: TRBJ1-2; abundance: .; CDR3nt: TGCGCCAGCAGCCCGTCGACAGGGTTGGGGGACTATGGCTACACCTTC; CDR3aa: CASSPSTGLGDYGYTF
v_gene: TRBV6-1; d_gene: .; j_gene: TRBJ1-1; abundance: .; CDR3nt: TGTGCCAGCAGTGAAAGAGGGCGGCGCACTGAAGCTTTCTTT; CDR3aa: CASSERGRRTEAFF
v_gene: TRBV5-6; d_gene: TRBD2; j_gene: TRBJ2-2; abundance: .; CDR3nt: TGTGCCAGCAGCCCTCCGGCGGGAGGCGGGGAGCTGTTTTTT; CDR3aa: CASSPPAGGGELFF
v_gene: TRBV6-1; d_gene: TRBD2; j_gene: TRBJ2-4; abundance: .; CDR3nt: TGTGCCAGCAGTGAACTAGCGGACGTAGCCAAAAACATTCAGTACTTC; CDR3aa: CASSELADVAKNIQYF
v_gene: TRBV28; d_gene: .; j_gene: TRBJ2-3; abundance: .; CDR3nt: TGTGCCACCTCGGCGGGGAGCACAGATACGCAGTATTTT; CDR3aa: CATSAGSTDTQYF
v_gene: TRBV5-1; d_gene: .; j_gene: TRBJ2-7; abundance: .; CDR3nt: TGCGCCAGCAGCTTGGCGGAGGGATTAAGCTACGAGCAGTACTTC; CDR3aa: CASSLAEGLSYEQYF
v_gene: TRBV2; d_gene: TRBD1; j_gene: TRBJ1-2; abundance: .; CDR3nt: TGTGCCAGGAGGACAGGGGAGGTCTATGGCTACACCTTC; CDR3aa: CARRTGEVYGYTF
v_gene: TRBV10-3; d_gene: TRBD2; j_gene: TRBJ2-3; abundance: .; CDR3nt: TGTGCCATCCGACTAGCGGGGGGCACAGATACGCAGTATTTT; CDR3aa: CAIRLAGGTDTQYF
v_gene: TRBV5-1; d_gene: TRBD1; j_gene: TRBJ1-1; abundance: .; CDR3nt: TGCGCCAGCAGCTTCAGGACAGGGGGCAAGGGCACTGAAGCTTTCTTT; CDR3aa: CASSFRTGGKGTEAFF
v_gene: TRBV2; d_gene: TRBD1; j_gene: TRBJ1-5; abundance: .; CDR3nt: TGTGCCAGCAGGACAGGGACTTATAGCAATCAGCCCCAGCATTTT; CDR3aa: CASRTGTYSNQPQHF
v_gene: TRBV18; d_gene: .; j_gene: TRBJ2-5; abundance: .; CDR3nt: TGTGCCAGCTCACTTTCGGGGTTTCAAGAGACCCAGTACTTC; CDR3aa: CASSLSGFQETQYF
v_gene: TRBV2; d_gene: .; j_gene: TRBJ2-2; abundance: .; CDR3nt: TGTGCCAGCAGTGCCCAGACAGGGGACTATAGGGAGCTGTTTTTT; CDR3aa: CASSAQTGDYRELFF